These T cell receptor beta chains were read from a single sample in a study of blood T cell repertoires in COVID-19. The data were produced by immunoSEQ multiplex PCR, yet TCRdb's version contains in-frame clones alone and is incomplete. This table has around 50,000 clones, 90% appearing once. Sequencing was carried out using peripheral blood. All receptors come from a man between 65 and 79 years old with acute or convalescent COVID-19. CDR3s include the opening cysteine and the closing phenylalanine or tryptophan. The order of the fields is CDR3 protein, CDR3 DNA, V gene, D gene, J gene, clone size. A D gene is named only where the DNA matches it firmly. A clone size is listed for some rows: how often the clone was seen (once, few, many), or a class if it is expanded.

CDR3: CASSVDRGTEAFF
DNA: TGTGCCAGCAGCGTAGACAGGGGCACTGAAGCTTTCTTT
V: TRBV9
D: TRBD1
J: TRBJ1-1
size: .

CDR3: CASSFGSGGGTYEQYF
DNA: TGTGCCAGCAGCTTCGGTAGCGGGGGAGGAACCTACGAGCAGTACTTC
V: TRBV5-4
D: TRBD2
J: TRBJ2-7
size: once

CDR3: CASSGGLQETQYF
DNA: TGTGCCAGCTCTGGGGGGTTACAAGAGACCCAGTACTTC
V: TRBV7-9
D: .
J: TRBJ2-5
size: .

CDR3: CASSPVAGSTDTQYF
DNA: TGTGCCAGCTCACCAGTAGCGGGGAGCACAGATACGCAGTATTTT
V: TRBV18
D: TRBD2
J: TRBJ2-3
size: .

CDR3: CASSPLPGQDTDTQYF
DNA: TGTGCCAGCAGCCCCCTACCGGGACAGGATACAGATACGCAGTATTTT
V: TRBV7-3
D: TRBD1
J: TRBJ2-3
size: .

CDR3: CSASGALAGGPQETQYF
DNA: TGCAGTGCTAGTGGCGCTCTCGCGGGGGGTCCCCAAGAGACCCAGTACTTC
V: TRBV20-1
D: TRBD2
J: TRBJ2-5
size: .

CDR3: CASTMGRRHEKLFF
DNA: TGTGCCAGCACTATGGGGAGGAGACATGAAAAACTGTTTTTT
V: TRBV28
D: .
J: TRBJ1-4
size: .

CDR3: CASSPNTPNEQFF
DNA: TGTGCCAGCAGCCCAAATACACCCAATGAGCAGTTCTTC
V: TRBV2
D: .
J: TRBJ2-1
size: .

CDR3: CASRPGVRLYNEKLFF
DNA: TGTGCCAGCAGACCGGGGGTGAGACTATACAATGAAAAACTGTTTTTT
V: TRBV6-6
D: .
J: TRBJ1-4
size: few

CDR3: CASSGRQGARGEQYF
DNA: TGTGCCAGCAGCGGTCGACAGGGGGCGAGGGGCGAGCAGTACTTC
V: TRBV3-1/TRBV3-2
D: TRBD1
J: TRBJ2-7
size: .

CDR3: CASARLAGGFDTGELFF
DNA: TGTGCCAGCGCTCGACTAGCGGGGGGGTTTGACACCGGGGAGCTGTTTTTT
V: TRBV27
D: TRBD2
J: TRBJ2-2
size: .

CDR3: CASSQDGTRDEKLFF
DNA: TGCGCCAGCAGCCAAGATGGGACAAGGGATGAAAAACTGTTTTTT
V: TRBV4-3
D: .
J: TRBJ1-4
size: .

CDR3: CASSGAGVETQYF
DNA: TGTGCCAGCAGCGGGGCAGGGGTGGAGACCCAGTACTTC
V: TRBV9
D: .
J: TRBJ2-5
size: .

CDR3: CASSRPGTGLTEAFF
DNA: TGTGCCAGCAGTCGTCCCGGGACAGGGCTCACTGAAGCTTTCTTT
V: TRBV7-2
D: TRBD1
J: TRBJ1-1
size: .

CDR3: CASSYRGVGSDTQYF
DNA: TGCGCCAGCAGCTACCGGGGGGTCGGATCAGATACGCAGTATTTT
V: TRBV5-1
D: TRBD2
J: TRBJ2-3
size: .

CDR3: CASSPWGGETQYF
DNA: TGTGCCAGCAGCCCGTGGGGGGGCGAGACCCAGTACTTC
V: TRBV11-3
D: .
J: TRBJ2-5
size: few

CDR3: CATSSAGGNQETQYF
DNA: TGTGCCACCAGCTCGGCCGGGGGAAACCAAGAGACCCAGTACTTC
V: TRBV15
D: .
J: TRBJ2-5
size: .

CDR3: CASSQDRTIPYEQYF
DNA: TGCGCCAGCAGCCAGGACAGGACTATCCCCTACGAGCAGTACTTC
V: TRBV4-1
D: .
J: TRBJ2-7
size: .

CDR3: CASSFSGGAGATQYF
DNA: TGTGCCAGCAGCTTTAGCGGGGGGGCTGGCGCGACCCAGTACTTC
V: TRBV7-2
D: TRBD2
J: TRBJ2-5
size: .

CDR3: CASSVEFPGTDTQYF
DNA: TGTGCCAGCAGCGTAGAGTTTCCGGGCACAGATACGCAGTATTTT
V: TRBV9
D: .
J: TRBJ2-3
size: .

CDR3: CASSLAGYNTGELFF
DNA: TGTGCCAGCAGTTTGGCGGGCTACAACACCGGGGAGCTGTTTTTT
V: TRBV28
D: .
J: TRBJ2-2
size: .

CDR3: CASSSGQREYNSPLHF
DNA: TGTGCCAGCAGCTCGGGACAGAGGGAATATAATTCACCCCTCCACTTT
V: TRBV5-5
D: TRBD1
J: TRBJ1-6
size: .

CDR3: CASSSLQGHSGNTIYF
DNA: TGCGCCAGCAGCAGCCTACAGGGGCACTCTGGAAACACCATATATTTT
V: TRBV4-1
D: TRBD1
J: TRBJ1-3
size: .

CDR3: CASSLEDRGYANTEAFF
DNA: TGTGCCAGCAGCTTAGAAGACAGGGGTTATGCGAACACTGAAGCTTTCTTT
V: TRBV7-2
D: TRBD1
J: TRBJ1-1
size: .

CDR3: CANLSYGYTF
DNA: TGTGCCAACCTATCCTATGGCTACACCTTC
V: TRBV27
D: .
J: TRBJ1-2
size: .

CDR3: CASSGRVNEKLFF
DNA: TGTGCCAGCAGCGGGCGGGTAAATGAAAAACTGTTTTTT
V: TRBV7-2
D: .
J: TRBJ1-4
size: .

CDR3: CASSLEGQYNSPLHF
DNA: TGCGCCAGCAGCTTGGAGGGACAGTATAATTCACCCCTCCACTTT
V: TRBV5-1
D: TRBD1
J: TRBJ1-6
size: .

CDR3: CASSQTGLSNYGYTF
DNA: TGCGCCAGCAGCCAAACAGGGTTGTCTAACTATGGCTACACCTTC
V: TRBV4-1
D: .
J: TRBJ1-2
size: .

CDR3: CASSSHGQRSNYGYTF
DNA: TGTGCCAGCAGCTCACACGGACAGAGATCTAACTATGGCTACACCTTC
V: TRBV11-2
D: .
J: TRBJ1-2
size: .

CDR3: CASSQPGLKNTEAFF
DNA: TGCGCCAGCAGCCAGCCGGGACTAAAGAACACTGAAGCTTTCTTT
V: TRBV4-3
D: .
J: TRBJ1-1
size: .

CDR3: CASSQGVTRAEAFF
DNA: TGCGCCAGCAGTCAAGGGGTGACTCGGGCTGAAGCTTTCTTT
V: TRBV4-1
D: .
J: TRBJ1-1
size: .

CDR3: CASSSRQGGQETQYF
DNA: TGTGCCAGCAGCTCACGACAGGGGGGACAAGAGACCCAGTACTTC
V: TRBV11-1
D: TRBD1
J: TRBJ2-5
size: .

CDR3: CASSLTAQFLNTEAFF
DNA: TGTGCCAGCAGCTTAACGGCACAGTTCCTGAACACTGAAGCTTTCTTT
V: TRBV7-6
D: .
J: TRBJ1-1
size: .

CDR3: CASSRGVTLIGRTEAFF
DNA: TGTGCCAGCAGCCGCGGAGTCACCCTGATCGGTCGCACTGAAGCTTTCTTT
V: TRBV11-2
D: .
J: TRBJ1-1
size: once

CDR3: CASRDRGEPNFIAKNIQYF
DNA: TGCGCCAGCAGGGACAGGGGTGAGCCCAACTTTATAGCCAAAAACATTCAGTACTTC
V: TRBV23-1
D: TRBD1
J: TRBJ2-4
size: .

CDR3: CAWRRGQGSYEQYF
DNA: TGTGCCTGGAGGAGAGGACAGGGGTCCTACGAGCAGTACTTC
V: TRBV30
D: TRBD1
J: TRBJ2-7
size: .

CDR3: CASSLFNRQGANNSPLHF
DNA: TGTGCCAGCAGCTTATTCAATAGACAGGGGGCTAACAATTCACCCCTCCACTTT
V: TRBV7-6
D: TRBD1
J: TRBJ1-6
size: .

CDR3: CASIASTNEKLFF
DNA: TGTGCCAGCATAGCTTCAACTAATGAAAAACTGTTTTTT
V: TRBV2
D: .
J: TRBJ1-4
size: .

CDR3: CAWSNGAGGNLRTDTQYF
DNA: TGTGCCTGGAGCAACGGAGCGGGGGGCAATCTCCGCACAGATACGCAGTATTTT
V: TRBV30
D: TRBD2
J: TRBJ2-3
size: .

CDR3: CASSYSDSDGSNQPQHF
DNA: TGTGCCAGCAGTTACTCGGACTCGGACGGTAGCAATCAGCCCCAGCATTTT
V: TRBV6-2/TRBV6-3
D: .
J: TRBJ1-5
size: few

CDR3: CASRQTVNTGELFF
DNA: TGTGCCAGCAGACAGACCGTTAACACCGGGGAGCTGTTTTTT
V: TRBV7-9
D: .
J: TRBJ2-2
size: few

CDR3: CASSQARSSGNTIYF
DNA: TGTGCCAGCAGCCAAGCTCGGTCCTCTGGAAACACCATATATTTT
V: TRBV3-1/TRBV3-2
D: .
J: TRBJ1-3
size: .

CDR3: CASRRLSSYEQYF
DNA: TGTGCCAGCAGGAGGCTCAGCTCCTACGAGCAGTACTTC
V: TRBV5-6
D: .
J: TRBJ2-7
size: .

CDR3: CASSLGRMNTGELFF
DNA: TGCGCCAGCAGCTTGGGCAGGATGAACACCGGGGAGCTGTTTTTT
V: TRBV5-1
D: .
J: TRBJ2-2
size: .

CDR3: CATSRPGLNYGYTF
DNA: TGTGCCACCAGCAGGCCCGGACTGAACTATGGCTACACCTTC
V: TRBV15
D: .
J: TRBJ1-2
size: .

CDR3: CASSQGKNTRYSEQYF
DNA: TGTGCCAGCAGCCAGGGGAAGAATACTCGTTATTCCGAGCAGTACTTC
V: TRBV6-2/TRBV6-3
D: .
J: TRBJ2-7
size: .

CDR3: CASRTRQANNSPLHF
DNA: TGTGCCAGTAGGACTAGGCAGGCCAATAATTCACCCCTCCACTTT
V: TRBV19
D: .
J: TRBJ1-6
size: .

CDR3: CASSQSYHGTGNTGELFF
DNA: TGCGCCAGCAGCCAAAGTTATCACGGGACAGGGAACACCGGGGAGCTGTTTTTT
V: TRBV4-3
D: TRBD1
J: TRBJ2-2
size: .

CDR3: CASSFDRDTEAFF
DNA: TGTGCCAGCAGCTTCGACAGGGACACTGAAGCTTTCTTT
V: TRBV5-4
D: TRBD1
J: TRBJ1-1
size: .

CDR3: CAWTVNTEAFF
DNA: TGTGCCTGGACAGTCAACACTGAAGCTTTCTTT
V: TRBV30
D: .
J: TRBJ1-1
size: few